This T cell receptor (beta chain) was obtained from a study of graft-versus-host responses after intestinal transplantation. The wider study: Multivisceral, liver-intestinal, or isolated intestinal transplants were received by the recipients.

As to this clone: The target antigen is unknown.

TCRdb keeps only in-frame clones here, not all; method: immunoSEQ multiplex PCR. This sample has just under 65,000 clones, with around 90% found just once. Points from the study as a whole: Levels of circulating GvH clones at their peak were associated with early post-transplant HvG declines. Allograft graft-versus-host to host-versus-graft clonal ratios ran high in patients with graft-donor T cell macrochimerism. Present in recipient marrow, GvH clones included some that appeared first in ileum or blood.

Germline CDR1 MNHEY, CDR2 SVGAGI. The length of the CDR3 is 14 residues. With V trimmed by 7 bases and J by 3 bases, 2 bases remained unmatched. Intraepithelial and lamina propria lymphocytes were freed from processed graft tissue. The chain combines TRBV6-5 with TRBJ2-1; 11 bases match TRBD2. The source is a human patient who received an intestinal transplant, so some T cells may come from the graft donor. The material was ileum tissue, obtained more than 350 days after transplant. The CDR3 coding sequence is TGTGCCAGCAAACTAGCGGGGGACTACAATGAGCAGTTCTTC. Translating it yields CASKLAGDYNEQFF.